This TCR beta chain is drawn from a study of CXCR3-negative and CXCR3-positive naive CD8 T cells. CDR1 and CDR2 from the germline V gene are DFQATT and SNEGSKA (reference sequence). The CDR3 runs 14 residues. Study-wide points: Greater hydrophobicity was found in TRB CDR3s of CXCR3-positive naive cells than of CXCR3-negative naive cells. Diversity was high in both naive subsets and much lower in memory cells. Researchers reported similar TRBV-TRBJ usage in naive CXCR3-negative and CXCR3-positive cells, though memory differed.

TRB cDNA libraries were made by UMI-labeled 5' RACE. With the 5' RACE reads reprocessed, TCRdb shows one record per CDR3 protein and no DNA. The sample table sets out approximately 96,000 distinct CDR3 sequences. Comments on this clonotype: Antigen unknown.

Naive cells were sorted as CD45RO-, CCR7+, CD27+ and CD95-. This chain connects TRBV20-1 to TRBJ1-2. Sequenced input: naive CXCR3+ CD8+ T cells from blood. The subset was: CD45RO-CCR7+CD27+CD95- naive CD8+ T cells expressing CXCR3 (TNR3+). This TCR was recovered from a human donor in good health. Some clones in this sample may be carry-over from other donors' samples. The CDR3 spells CSAQDLLENYGYTF.